Listed below are T cell receptor beta chains from one sample, sequenced in a study of T cell repertoires in cytomegalovirus infection. MiXCR was run by TCRdb on the reads, yielding one entry per CDR3 protein. The sample consists of about 400,000 distinct CDR3 sequences, roughly a third of them appearing once. Their cognate antigens are unknown. The input for sequencing was cultured PBMCs, taken from culture after CMV antigen stimulation. These receptors all stem from a human donor in good health (CMV status not recorded). Some clones in this sample may be carry-over from other donors' samples. CDR3s leave out the opening cysteine and the closing phenylalanine or tryptophan. Not every row has a clone size; where given, it reads once, few, many or a size class.

size	V	CDR3
few	TRBV6-1	ASNPRRSGANVLT
.	TRBV27	ASSFLTGTGINQPQH
.	TRBV7-4	ASSLGPYYEQY
few	TRBV6-1	ASVDSNTGELF
few	TRBV10-3	AISDGPSRRQGAGGYT
.	TRBV11-2	ASSLDRRDRVNVQY
.	TRBV6-6	ASSYGSGSTDTQY
few	TRBV19	ASTPMRFGANVLT
.	TRBV4-1	ASSQGREFTGELF
few	TRBV19	ASLPGQPSNYGYT
once	TRBV7-3	ASSLTAGGYNEQF
.	TRBV6-5	ASNRGRGYYGYT
few	TRBV12-3/TRBV12-4	ASSFGRMVATIY
few	TRBV27	ASTPRSPGRMSYTGELF
.	TRBV27	ASSNGQLNEQF
.	TRBV6-1	ASRTGGAGGETQY
.	TRBV15	ATSRVTSSYNEQF
.	TRBV20-1	SARDRGTNPRF
.	TRBV6-2/TRBV6-3	ASSYGLAATYEQY
few	TRBV6-6	ASTSPRGGTGELF
.	TRBV10-3	AISELAKSSDTQY
.	TRBV28	ASSVPPPAVDTQY
few	TRBV5-4	ASSFPSGYGTDTQY
.	TRBV4-3	ASSLLAGIYEQY
few	TRBV7-8	ASSLEDSSVNEKLF
.	TRBV20-1	SAREAGGSTDTQY
.	TRBV5-1	ASSFRGATNTEAF
few	TRBV12-3/TRBV12-4	ASTRDADNQPQH
.	TRBV2	ASSDPQPQH
.	TRBV6-5	ASTRTRVDTQY
few	TRBV7-8	ASSLAAGTGNTEAF
.	TRBV20-1	SARPYQRVDTGELF
few	TRBV12-5	ASGLVENYGYT
.	TRBV10-3	AIGELEAF
.	TRBV11-2	ASSLGGSDTQY
many	TRBV7-2	ASSPRGRRTDTQY
many	TRBV7-2	ASSLDNGFNEQF
many	TRBV12-3/TRBV12-4	ASSVGLAGGWAGELF
many	TRBV7-2	ASNRVAGLNEQF
.	TRBV19	ASSILDSYEQY
many	TRBV7-2	ASSLGRVRKFSGNTIY
many	TRBV7-9	ASSYPEGLTKNIQY
.	TRBV12-5	ASGLVVGQGAKNIQY
many	TRBV7-2	ASSLGTGRDEQF
.	TRBV7-6	ASSLAGAGAYQETQY
.	TRBV2	ASTSLDVPGPF
.	TRBV11-2	ASRGQASSGNTIY
.	TRBV19	ASSPIRGVRPQH
few	TRBV7-6	ASSLEKWAEQF
many	TRBV4-1	ASSHGLDNGELF
many	TRBV7-2	ASSLAPTSGVQETQY
.	TRBV12-3/TRBV12-4	ASSSWAQNTEAF
.	TRBV2	ASSKYRVYSMNTEAF
.	TRBV7-2	ASSLVARDTQY
few	TRBV6-2/TRBV6-3	ASSYSVLAGGPETQY
.	TRBV4-3	ASSQEGLQETQY